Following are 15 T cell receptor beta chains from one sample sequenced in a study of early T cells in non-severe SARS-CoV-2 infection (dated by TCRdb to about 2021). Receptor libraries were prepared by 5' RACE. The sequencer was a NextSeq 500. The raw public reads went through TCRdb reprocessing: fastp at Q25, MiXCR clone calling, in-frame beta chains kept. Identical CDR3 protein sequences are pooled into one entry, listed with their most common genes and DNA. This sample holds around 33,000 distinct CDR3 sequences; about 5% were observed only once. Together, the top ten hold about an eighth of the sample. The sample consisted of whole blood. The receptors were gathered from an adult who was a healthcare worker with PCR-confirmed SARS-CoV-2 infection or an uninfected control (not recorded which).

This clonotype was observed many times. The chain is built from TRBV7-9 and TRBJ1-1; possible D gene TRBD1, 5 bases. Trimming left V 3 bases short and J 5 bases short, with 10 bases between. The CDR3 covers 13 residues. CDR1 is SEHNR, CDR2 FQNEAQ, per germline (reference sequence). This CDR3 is CASSFSQGTEAFF. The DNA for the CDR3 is TGTGCCAGCAGCTTTTCGCAGGGAACTGAAGCTTTCTTT. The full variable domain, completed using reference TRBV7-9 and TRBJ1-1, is DTGVSQNPRHKITKRGQNVTFRCDPISEHNRLYWYRQTLGQGPEFLTYFQNEAQLEKSRLLSDRFSAERPKGSFSTLEIQRTEQGDSAMYLCASSFSQGTEAFFGQGTRLTVV.

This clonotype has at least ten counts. CDR3 sequence (DNA): TGTGCCATCAGTGAGTCAACAGACTCCTACAATGAGCAGTTCTTC. Translation gives CAISESTDSYNEQFF. The V call is TRBV10-3, the J call TRBJ2-1; D gene uncertain. Trimming removed 0 bases at V and 0 bases at J, with 6 bases between. The germline V gene has CDR1 ENHRY and CDR2 SYGVKD. The CDR3 contains 15 residues.

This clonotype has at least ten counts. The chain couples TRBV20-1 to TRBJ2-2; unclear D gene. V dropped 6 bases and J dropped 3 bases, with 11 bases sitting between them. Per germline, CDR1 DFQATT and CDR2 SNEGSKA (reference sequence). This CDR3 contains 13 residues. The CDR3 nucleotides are TGCAGTGCCCCGGACCCCTACACCGGGGAGCTGTTTTTT. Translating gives CSAPDPYTGELFF.

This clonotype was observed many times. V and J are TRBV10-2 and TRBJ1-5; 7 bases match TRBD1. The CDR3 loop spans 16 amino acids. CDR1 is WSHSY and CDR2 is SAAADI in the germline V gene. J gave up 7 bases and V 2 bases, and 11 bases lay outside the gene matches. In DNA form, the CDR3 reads TGCGCCAGCAGTGAGGGCTACAGGGGAAAAGACCAGCCCCAGCATTTT. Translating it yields CASSEGYRGKDQPQHF.

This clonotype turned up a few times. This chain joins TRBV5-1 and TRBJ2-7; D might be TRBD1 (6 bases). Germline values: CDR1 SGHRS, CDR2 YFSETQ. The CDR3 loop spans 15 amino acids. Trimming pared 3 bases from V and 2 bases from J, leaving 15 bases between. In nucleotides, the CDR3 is TGCGCCAGCAGCTCCCCGGAGACAGGAACCTACGAGCAGTACTTC. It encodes CASSSPETGTYEQYF.

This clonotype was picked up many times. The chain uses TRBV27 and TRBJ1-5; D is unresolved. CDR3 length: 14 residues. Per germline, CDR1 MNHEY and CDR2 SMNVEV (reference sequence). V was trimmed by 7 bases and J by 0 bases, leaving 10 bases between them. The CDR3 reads CASTPRYSNQPQHF. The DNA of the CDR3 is TGTGCCAGCACTCCAAGATATAGCAATCAGCCCCAGCATTTT.

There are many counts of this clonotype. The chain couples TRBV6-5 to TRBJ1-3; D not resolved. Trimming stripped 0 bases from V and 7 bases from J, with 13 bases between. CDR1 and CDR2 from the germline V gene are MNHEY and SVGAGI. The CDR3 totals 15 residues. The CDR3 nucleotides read TGTGCCAGCAGTTACTCGTCTAGTCTGCTTAACACCATATATTTT. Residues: CASSYSSSLLNTIYF.

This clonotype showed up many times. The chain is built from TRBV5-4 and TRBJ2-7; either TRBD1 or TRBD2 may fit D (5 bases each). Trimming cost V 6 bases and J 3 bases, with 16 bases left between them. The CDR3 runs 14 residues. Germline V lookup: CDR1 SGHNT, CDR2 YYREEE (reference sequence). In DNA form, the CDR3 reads TGTGCCAGCACCAATGGGGTTGGGGGCTACGAGCAGTACTTC. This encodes CASTNGVGGYEQYF.

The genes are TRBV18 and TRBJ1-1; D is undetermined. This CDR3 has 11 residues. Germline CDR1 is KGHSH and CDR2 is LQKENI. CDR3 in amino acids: CVTLADTEAFF. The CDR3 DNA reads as TGTGTCACCCTTGCGGACACTGAAGCTTTCTTT.

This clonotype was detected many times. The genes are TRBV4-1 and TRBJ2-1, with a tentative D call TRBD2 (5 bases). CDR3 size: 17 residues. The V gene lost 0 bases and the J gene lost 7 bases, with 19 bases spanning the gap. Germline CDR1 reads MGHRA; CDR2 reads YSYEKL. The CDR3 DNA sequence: TGCGCCAGCAGCCAAGATCTCCCGGGATACCTGGGGAATGAGCAGTTCTTC. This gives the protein CASSQDLPGYLGNEQFF.

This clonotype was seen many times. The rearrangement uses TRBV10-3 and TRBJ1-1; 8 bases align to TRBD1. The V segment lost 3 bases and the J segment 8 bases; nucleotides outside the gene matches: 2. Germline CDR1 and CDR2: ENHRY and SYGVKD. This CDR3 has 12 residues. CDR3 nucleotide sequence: TGTGCCATCAGTGAACAGGGGGACGAAGCTTTCTTT. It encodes CAISEQGDEAFF.

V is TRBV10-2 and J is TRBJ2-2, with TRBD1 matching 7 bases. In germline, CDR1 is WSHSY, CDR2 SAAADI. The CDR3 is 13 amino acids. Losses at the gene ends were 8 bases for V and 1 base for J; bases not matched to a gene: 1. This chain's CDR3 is CASRQGNTGELFF. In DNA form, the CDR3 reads TGCGCCAGCCGACAGGGGAACACCGGGGAGCTGTTTTTT.

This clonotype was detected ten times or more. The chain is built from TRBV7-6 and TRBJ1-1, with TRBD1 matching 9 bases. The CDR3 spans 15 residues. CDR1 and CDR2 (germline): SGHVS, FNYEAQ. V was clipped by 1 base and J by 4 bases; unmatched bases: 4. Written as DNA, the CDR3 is TGTGCCAGCAGCTTAGGGGGACAGGGAAGCACTGAAGCTTTCTTT. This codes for CASSLGGQGSTEAFF.

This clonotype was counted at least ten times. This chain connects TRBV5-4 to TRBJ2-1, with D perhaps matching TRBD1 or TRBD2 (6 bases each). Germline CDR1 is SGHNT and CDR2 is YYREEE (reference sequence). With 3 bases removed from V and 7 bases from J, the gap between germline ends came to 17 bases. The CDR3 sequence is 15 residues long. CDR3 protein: CASSSGLPGENEQFF. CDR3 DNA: TGTGCCAGCAGCTCGGGACTGCCAGGGGAAAATGAGCAGTTCTTC.

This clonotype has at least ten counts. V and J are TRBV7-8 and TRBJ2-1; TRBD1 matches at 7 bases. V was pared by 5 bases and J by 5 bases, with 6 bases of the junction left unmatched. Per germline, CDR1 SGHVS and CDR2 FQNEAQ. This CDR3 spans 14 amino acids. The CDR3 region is CASSPRQGNNEQFF. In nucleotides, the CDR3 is TGTGCCAGCAGCCCGAGACAGGGTAACAATGAGCAGTTCTTC.